Sequencing of this T cell receptor (beta chain) was carried out in a study of cytomegalovirus exposure and HLA in healthy donors. General observations from the study: Fewer N-insertions than the approximately 700-donor mean were reportedly shown by an Asian-associated ancestry cluster in a later analysis.

Amplification used 60 Vbeta primers and 13 Jbeta primers. Assay: immunoSEQ multiplex PCR; the TCRdb copy retains only in-frame clones and omits some. The sample holds roughly 160,000 clones, about four fifths seen once. Points on this clone: Antigen unknown.

This CDR3 contains 15 residues. V gave up 5 bases and J gave up 9 bases; unmatched junction bases: 12. The germline CDR1 and CDR2 sequences are SGHVS and FQNEAQ. This rearrangement joins TRBV7-8 to TRBJ2-1; 8 bases agree with TRBD2. The TCR comes from a male donor in good health and CMV-seropositive. Sequencing was done on a sample of PBMCs. CDR3 sequence: CASSLPTSARVEQFF. CDR3 DNA sequence: TGTGCCAGCAGCCTTCCGACTAGCGCGAGGGTTGAGCAGTTCTTC.